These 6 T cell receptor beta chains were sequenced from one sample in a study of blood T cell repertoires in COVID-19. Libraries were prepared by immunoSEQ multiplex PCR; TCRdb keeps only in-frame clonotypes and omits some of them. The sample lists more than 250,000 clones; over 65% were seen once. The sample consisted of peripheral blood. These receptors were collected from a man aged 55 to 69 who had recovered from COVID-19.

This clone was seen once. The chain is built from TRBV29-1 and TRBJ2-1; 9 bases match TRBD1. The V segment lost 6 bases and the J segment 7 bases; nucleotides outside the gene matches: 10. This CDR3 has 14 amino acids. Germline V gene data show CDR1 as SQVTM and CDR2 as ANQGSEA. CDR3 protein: CSVVRDRAHNEQFF. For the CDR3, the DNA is TGCAGCGTCGTCCGGGACAGGGCGCATAATGAGCAGTTCTTC.

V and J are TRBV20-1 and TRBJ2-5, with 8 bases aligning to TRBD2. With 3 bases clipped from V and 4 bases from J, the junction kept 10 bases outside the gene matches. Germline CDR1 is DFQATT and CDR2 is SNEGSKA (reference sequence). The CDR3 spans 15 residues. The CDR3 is CSASAGGSLGETQYF. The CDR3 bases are TGCAGTGCTAGTGCGGGGGGAAGTCTCGGAGAGACCCAGTACTTC.

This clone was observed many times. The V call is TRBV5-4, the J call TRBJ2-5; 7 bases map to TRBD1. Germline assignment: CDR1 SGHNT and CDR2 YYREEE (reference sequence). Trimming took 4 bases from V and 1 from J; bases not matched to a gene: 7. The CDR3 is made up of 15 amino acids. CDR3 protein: CASSGPGQFQETQYF. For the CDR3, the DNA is TGTGCCAGCAGCGGCCCGGGACAGTTCCAAGAGACCCAGTACTTC.

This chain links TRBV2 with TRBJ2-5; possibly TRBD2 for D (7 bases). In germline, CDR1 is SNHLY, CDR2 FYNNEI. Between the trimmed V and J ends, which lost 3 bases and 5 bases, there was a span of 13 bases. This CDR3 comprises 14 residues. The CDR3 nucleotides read TGTGCCAGCAGTGAGGGGGGGGCCCCGGAGACCCAGTACTTC. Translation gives CASSEGGAPETQYF.

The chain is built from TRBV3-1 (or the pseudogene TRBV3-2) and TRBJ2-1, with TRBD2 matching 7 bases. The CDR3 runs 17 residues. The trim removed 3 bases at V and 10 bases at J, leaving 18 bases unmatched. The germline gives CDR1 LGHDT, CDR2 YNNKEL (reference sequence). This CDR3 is CASSQRGLPPPTGEQFF. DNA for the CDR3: TGTGCCAGCAGCCAGCGGGGACTACCTCCCCCAACGGGAGAGCAGTTCTTC.

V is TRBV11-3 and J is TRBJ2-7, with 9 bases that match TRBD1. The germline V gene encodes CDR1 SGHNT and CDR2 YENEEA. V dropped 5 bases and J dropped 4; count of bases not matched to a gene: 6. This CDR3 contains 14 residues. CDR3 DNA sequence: TGTGCCAGCAGCCCCGGGACAGGGTTTTACGAGCAGTACTTC. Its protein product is CASSPGTGFYEQYF.